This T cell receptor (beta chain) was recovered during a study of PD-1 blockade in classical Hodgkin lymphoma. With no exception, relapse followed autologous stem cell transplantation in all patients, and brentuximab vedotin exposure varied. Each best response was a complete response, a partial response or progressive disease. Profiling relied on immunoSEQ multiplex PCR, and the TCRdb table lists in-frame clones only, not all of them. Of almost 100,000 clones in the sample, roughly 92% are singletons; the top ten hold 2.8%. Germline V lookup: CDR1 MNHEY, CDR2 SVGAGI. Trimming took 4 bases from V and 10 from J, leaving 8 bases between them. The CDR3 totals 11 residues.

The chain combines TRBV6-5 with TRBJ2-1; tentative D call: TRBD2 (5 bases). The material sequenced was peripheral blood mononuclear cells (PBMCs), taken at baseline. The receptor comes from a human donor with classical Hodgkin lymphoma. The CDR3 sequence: CASSFGIEQFF. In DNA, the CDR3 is TGTGCCAGCAGTTTCGGGATCGAGCAGTTCTTC.